One sample yielded the 20 T cell receptor beta chains listed below, sequenced in a study of cytomegalovirus exposure and HLA in healthy donors. Both 60 Vbeta primers and 13 Jbeta primers went into the PCR. Sequencing was performed with immunoSEQ multiplex PCR; in TCRdb, only in-frame clones are kept and a portion is missing. The top ten hold 1.9% of the sample, which has 70,000 to 80,000 clones, 82% seen once. The sequenced material came from PBMCs. The receptors were sampled from a man aged 18 to 35 in good health and CMV-seronegative.

The rearrangement links TRBV11-3 to TRBJ2-7; 7 bases agree with TRBD1. The V gene's germline CDR1 is SGHNT and CDR2 YENEEA. V shed 5 bases and J 3 bases; nucleotides not matched to a gene: 7. The CDR3 is 14 amino acids. The CDR3 nucleotides read TGTGCCAGCAGCCCCGGGACAGAAGACTACGAGCAGTACTTC. This sequence encodes CASSPGTEDYEQYF.

V usage is TRBV27 and J usage is TRBJ2-3; possible D gene TRBD2, 5 bases. V was pared by 1 base and J by 0 bases, with 14 bases between. CDR1 MNHEY and CDR2 SMNVEV come from the germline V gene (reference sequence). The CDR3 loop spans 17 amino acids. This CDR3 reads CASSLFPDGKSTDTQYF. The CDR3 DNA sequence: TGTGCCAGCAGTTTATTCCCCGACGGGAAAAGCACAGATACGCAGTATTTT.

This clone has only one observation. The V gene is TRBV5-1, the J gene TRBJ1-3; 12 bases match TRBD1. This CDR3 contains 16 residues. The junction had 6 bases not matched to a gene; V was cut back by 4 bases and J by 4 bases. CDR1 is SGHRS and CDR2 is YFSETQ in the germline V gene. CDR3 coding DNA: TGCGCCAGCAGCGCCGGGACAGGGGGCACCGGAAACACCATATATTTT. This sequence encodes CASSAGTGGTGNTIYF.

The J gene is TRBJ1-1, the V gene TRBV5-4; D uncertain. The CDR3 totals 12 residues. The ends were cut back, 2 bases at V and 4 bases at J, with 6 bases in the middle. Germline values: CDR1 SGHNT, CDR2 YYREEE (reference sequence). The CDR3 is CASSFGSTEAFF. As DNA, the CDR3 is TGTGCCAGCAGCTTCGGGAGCACTGAAGCTTTCTTT.

V is TRBV5-8 and J is TRBJ1-1; D remains ambiguous. Germline lookup yields CDR1 SGHTS and CDR2 YDEGEE. CDR3 length: 13 residues. Trimming removed 2 bases at V and 1 base at J, with 6 bases between. The CDR3 is CASSLAGNTEAFF. For the CDR3, the DNA is TGTGCCAGCAGCTTAGCAGGGAACACTGAAGCTTTCTTT. Full variable domain (outside the CDR3, taken from reference TRBV5-8 and TRBJ1-1): EAGVTQSPTHLIKTRGQQATLRCSPISGHTSVYWYQQALGLGLQFLLWYDEGEERNRGNFPPRFSGRQFPNYSSELNVNALELEDSALYLCASSLAGNTEAFFGQGTRLTVV.

The chain combines TRBV6-6 with TRBJ2-5; 7 nucleotides match TRBD1. CDR1 is MNHNY and CDR2 is SVGAGI in the germline V gene (reference sequence). CDR3 length: 14 amino acids. V was clipped by 8 bases and J by 1 base; unmatched bases: 7. The CDR3 here is CASGLQGPQETQYF. The CDR3 DNA reads as TGTGCCAGCGGGCTACAGGGGCCCCAAGAGACCCAGTACTTC.

The chain joins TRBV4-2 to TRBJ2-7; 13 bases line up with TRBD2. The germline V gene has CDR1 LGHNA and CDR2 YNFKEQ. This CDR3 comprises 17 residues. With 3 bases clipped from V and 6 bases from J, the junction kept 11 bases outside the gene matches. CDR3 region: CASSQATPGLAGSEQYF. CDR3 bases: TGTGCCAGCAGCCAGGCAACCCCGGGACTAGCGGGATCCGAGCAGTACTTC.

This chain connects TRBV6-5 to TRBJ2-1, with 8 bases lining up with TRBD2. V lost 7 bases, J lost 5 bases, and 10 bases stayed unmatched. CDR1 and CDR2 (germline): MNHEY, SVGAGI. The CDR3 loop spans 15 amino acids. The chain's CDR3 is CASTPRTSPHNEQFF. As DNA, the CDR3 is TGTGCCAGCACCCCCCGGACTAGCCCCCACAATGAGCAGTTCTTC.

This clone turned up a few times. This chain joins TRBV28 and TRBJ1-3; D may be TRBD1 (6 bases). Germline CDR1 reads MDHEN; CDR2 reads SYDVKM. Trimming took off 2 bases at V and 5 bases at J, with 10 bases between the two ends. The CDR3 is 14 residues long. The CDR3 region has the DNA TGTGCCAGCAGTTTACGGGACAACCGAAACACCATATATTTT. It translates to CASSLRDNRNTIYF.

The rearrangement links TRBV7-3 to TRBJ2-1; 13 nucleotides agree with TRBD2. The germline V gene encodes CDR1 SGHTA and CDR2 FQGTGA. The junction had 7 bases not matched to a gene; V was cut back by 5 bases and J by 9 bases. The CDR3 is 15 amino acids. CDR3 nucleotide sequence: TGTGCCAGCAGCCTAGGGACTAGCGGGAATGGTGAGCAGTTCTTC. Its protein product is CASSLGTSGNGEQFF.

V gene TRBV5-6 combines with J gene TRBJ2-1; D remains ambiguous. Germline V CDR1 and CDR2: SGHDT, YYEEEE. V lost 3 bases and J 6 bases, leaving 19 bases between the germline ends. This CDR3 has 16 residues. CDR3 in amino acids: CASSSTATTVGNEQFF. The CDR3 bases are TGTGCCAGCAGCTCTACCGCCACCACGGTCGGCAATGAGCAGTTCTTC.

This clone was detected once. This chain links TRBV7-9 with TRBJ2-1, with TRBD2 matching over 10 bases. Germline trimming cut 0 bases from V and 4 bases from J; bases unmatched to any gene: 3. This CDR3 contains 16 residues. Per germline, CDR1 SEHNR and CDR2 FQNEAQ (reference sequence). The CDR3 loop reads CASSLAVAGGYNEQFF. In DNA form, the CDR3 reads TGTGCCAGCAGCTTAGCTGTAGCGGGAGGTTACAATGAGCAGTTCTTC.

This chain joins TRBV5-6 and TRBJ2-5; 10 nucleotides agree with TRBD2. This CDR3 is 18 amino acids long. Germline V gene sequence: CDR1 SGHDT, CDR2 YYEEEE. Germline trimming cut 4 bases from V and 0 bases from J; bases unmatched to any gene: 12. This CDR3 reads CASSRRIGLAVYQETQYF. CDR3 sequence (DNA): TGTGCCAGCAGCAGACGCATCGGACTAGCGGTGTACCAAGAGACCCAGTACTTC.

The rearrangement uses TRBV2 and TRBJ1-5, with no clear D. V was shortened by 3 bases and J by 3 bases, with 18 bases between the two germline ends. The CDR3 contains 17 residues. Germline lookup yields CDR1 SNHLY and CDR2 FYNNEI. CDR3 protein: CASSDLSKVGVNQPQHF. CDR3 DNA sequence: TGTGCCAGCAGTGATCTCTCCAAAGTCGGGGTCAATCAGCCCCAGCATTTT.

This clone has only one observation. The rearrangement links TRBV12-2 to TRBJ2-1; TRBD2, the table's D call, was not compared with the DNA. TRBV12-2 is a known pseudogene. CDR3 size: 18 residues. CDR3 DNA sequence: TGTGCAAGTCGCTTAGAGGGTCCTAGCGGGAGGGCCCACAATGAGCAGTTCTTC. Protein: CASRLEGPSGRAHNEQFF.

The rearrangement links TRBV28 to TRBJ1-2, with D possibly TRBD1 on 6 matching bases. This CDR3 comprises 14 residues. V gave up 6 bases and J gave up 2 bases, with 13 bases separating them. Germline V lookup: CDR1 MDHEN, CDR2 SYDVKM. The CDR3 coding sequence is TGTGCCAGCAGACGTACCGGACAGAACTATGGCTACACCTTC. Amino acid sequence: CASRRTGQNYGYTF.

CDR3: CASSLIQANYGYTF. CDR3 in DNA: TGTGCCAGCAGCTTGATCCAGGCGAACTATGGCTACACCTTC. The rearrangement uses TRBV5-6 and TRBJ1-2, with D hard to call. The CDR3 runs to 14 residues. CDR1 and CDR2 from the germline V gene are SGHDT and YYEEEE. With 1 base removed from V and 2 bases from J, the gap between germline ends came to 9 bases. Based on the CDR3 plus reference TRBV5-6 and TRBJ1-2, the full variable domain is DAGVTQSPTHLIKTRGQQVTLRCSPKSGHDTVSWYQQALGQGPQFIFQYYEEEERQRGNFPDRFSGHQFPNYSSELNVNALLLGDSALYLCASSLIQANYGYTFGSGTRLTVV.

This chain connects TRBV6-5 to TRBJ2-7; 7 bases agree with TRBD1. This CDR3 comprises 15 residues. Germline loops: CDR1 MNHEY, CDR2 SVGAGI. Trimming took 2 bases from V and 5 from J; bases not matched to a gene: 9. The CDR3 is CASSYTPGGLHEQYF. Written as DNA, the CDR3 is TGTGCCAGCAGTTACACCCCAGGGGGTCTACACGAGCAGTACTTC.

The chain joins TRBV7-9 to TRBJ2-7; D is undetermined. The CDR3 is made up of 14 amino acids. Germline loops: CDR1 SEHNR, CDR2 FQNEAQ (reference sequence). The V end lost 1 base, the J end lost 0 bases, and 7 bases lay between the germline ends. In nucleotides, the CDR3 is TGTGCCAGCAGCTTAGAACCGAGCTCCTACGAGCAGTACTTC. Protein sequence: CASSLEPSSYEQYF.

The chain carries TRBV6-5 and TRBJ2-7, with D unclear. Per germline, CDR1 MNHEY and CDR2 SVGAGI. The CDR3 loop spans 14 amino acids. V lost 0 bases and J 2 bases, leaving 8 bases between the germline ends. Here the CDR3 DNA reads TGTGCCAGCAGTTACTCGGCTAGGACCTACGAGCAGTACTTC. Translated: CASSYSARTYEQYF.